This paragraph reports one T cell receptor beta chain. This record belongs to a study of blood T cell repertoires in COVID-19. The CDR3 extends over 15 amino acids. Trimming left V 4 bases short and J 7 bases short, with 19 bases between. Germline V lookup: CDR1 MNHEY, CDR2 SVGAGI. Generated by immunoSEQ multiplex PCR, the TCRdb table keeps only in-frame clones and is missing some. Of under 250,000 clones listed, about 82% are singletons. This receptor was taken from a woman older than 75 with COVID-19, enrolled during active disease. Sequencing input: peripheral blood. This chain uses TRBV6-5 with TRBJ1-1; the D is unclear. CDR3 protein: CASSSTRELRYEAFF. In DNA, the CDR3 is TGTGCCAGCAGTTCAACACGGGAACTGAGGTATGAAGCTTTCTTT.